This is a list of T cell receptor beta chains from one sample in a study of cytomegalovirus exposure and HLA in healthy donors. The repertoire was sequenced with immunoSEQ multiplex PCR; TCRdb's copy has only in-frame clones and lacks some. Of 150,000 to 180,000 clones listed, 75% to 85% are singletons. The sequenced sample was PBMCs. The receptors originated from a young man in good health and CMV-seropositive. CDR3s include the opening cysteine and the closing phenylalanine or tryptophan. D genes are given only for firm matches. Where a row states a size, it is once, few, many or the class of an expanded clone; other rows omit it.

TRBV30,TRBJ1-4,NA,NA,TGTGCCTGGAGTTTTTGGAGGGGACCGGCGACTAATGAAAAACTGTTTTTT,CAWSFWRGPATNEKLFF
TRBV15,TRBJ2-7,NA,NA,TGTGCCACCAGCAGAGAGCGGATCTACGAGCAGTACTTC,CATSRERIYEQYF
TRBV7-3,TRBJ2-5,once,NA,TGTGCCAGCAGCGCCAATGGGGCTTCGGAGACCCAGTACTTC,CASSANGASETQYF
TRBV4-2,TRBJ2-2,NA,TRBD2,TGTGCCAGCAGACCCCTAGCGGGAAACACCGGGGAGCTGTTTTTT,CASRPLAGNTGELFF
TRBV29-1,TRBJ2-1,NA,NA,TGCAGCGTTGAACTTTCCTACAATGAGCAGTTCTTC,CSVELSYNEQFF
TRBV5-1,TRBJ2-7,NA,TRBD1,TGCGCCAGCAGCCCCGGGACAGGGGTAGTGGAAGAGCAGTACTTC,CASSPGTGVVEEQYF
TRBV25-1,TRBJ1-2,NA,TRBD1,TGTGCCAGCAGTGACAGGGGGATCACCTATGGCTACACCTTC,CASSDRGITYGYTF
TRBV18,TRBJ2-2,NA,TRBD1,TGTGCCAGCTCATTTGGACAGGCGAACACCGGGGAGCTGTTTTTT,CASSFGQANTGELFF
TRBV7-3,TRBJ2-3,once,NA,TGTGCCAGCAGCTTAAATTCCCTGGAGGCGAGCACAGATACGCAGTATTTT,CASSLNSLEASTDTQYF
TRBV19,TRBJ2-7,NA,TRBD1,TGTGCCACCATGGACAGGGGACGGGCGGCCTACGAGCAGTACTTC,CATMDRGRAAYEQYF
TRBV4-2,TRBJ1-2,NA,NA,TGTGCCAGCAGCCCGGACCTCCGAGGGCATCGGTATGGCTACACCTTC,CASSPDLRGHRYGYTF